A single sample is the source of the 6 T cell receptor beta chains below, sequenced in a study of long-term antiretroviral therapy in people with HIV. Survey level was the resolution at which the v3.0 immunoSEQ assay ran. Clones were read by immunoSEQ multiplex PCR, and TCRdb kept only the in-frame ones, dropping some. The table shows about 36,000 clones, with less than 85% occurring only once. Sequencing used unsorted PBMCs, obtained 3.4 years after starting antiretroviral therapy. The receptors come from a man in his thirties or forties with HIV.

This clone appeared a few times. This chain uses TRBV11-3 with TRBJ1-1; perhaps TRBD1 as D (5 bases). The CDR3 sequence is 13 residues long. Germline CDR1 and CDR2: SGHNT and YENEEA. V lost 3 bases and J 1 base, leaving 6 bases between the germline ends. CDR3 nucleotide sequence: TGTGCCAGCAGCTTTGACAGGAACACTGAAGCTTTCTTT. This translates into CASSFDRNTEAFF.

V gene TRBV9 combines with J gene TRBJ2-7; 7 bases match TRBD2. There are 14 residues in the CDR3. After removal of 0 bases from V and 2 bases from J, the junction contained 2 bases not matched to a gene. The V gene's germline CDR1 is SGDLS and CDR2 YYNGEE. The CDR3 DNA sequence: TGTGCCAGCAGCGTAGGGGGAGGGACCTACGAGCAGTACTTC. This codes for CASSVGGGTYEQYF.

This clone was picked up a small number of times. The rearrangement links TRBV2 to TRBJ1-3; the D gene is possibly TRBD1 (5 bases). Trimming removed 2 bases at V and 4 bases at J, with 15 bases between. The CDR3 contains 16 residues. Germline lookup yields CDR1 SNHLY and CDR2 FYNNEI. Here the CDR3 DNA reads TGTGCCAGCAGTGAACAATCTGCAGGGAGAGGAAACACCATATATTTT. It codes for CASSEQSAGRGNTIYF. Together with reference TRBV2 and TRBJ1-3, the CDR3 gives the full variable domain: EPEVTQTPSHQVTQMGQEVILRCVPISNHLYFYWYRQILGQKVEFLVSFYNNEISEKSEIFDDQFSVERPDGSNFTLKIRSTKLEDSAMYFCASSEQSAGRGNTIYFGEGSWLTVV.

V is TRBV28 and J is TRBJ1-5; D remains unclear. The CDR3 is 16 amino acids. Trimming removed 3 bases from V and 0 bases from J, with 12 bases in between. Germline loops: CDR1 MDHEN, CDR2 SYDVKM. The CDR3, as DNA: TGTGCCAGCAGTTTGATAGGCTACTATAGCAATCAGCCCCAGCATTTT. It specifies CASSLIGYYSNQPQHF.

The chain joins TRBV18 to TRBJ2-1; D possibly corresponds to TRBD2 (5 bases). Germline CDR1 is KGHSH and CDR2 is LQKENI. The CDR3 contains 16 residues. Between the trimmed V and J ends, which lost 2 bases and 2 bases, there was a span of 13 bases. This CDR3 reads CASSPIRAVAYNEQFF. CDR3 sequence (DNA): TGTGCCAGCTCACCAATTCGAGCGGTAGCCTACAATGAGCAGTTCTTC.

The chain has TRBV11-1 and TRBJ2-7; D might be TRBD1 (6 bases). The germline V gene encodes CDR1 SGHAT and CDR2 FQDESV (reference sequence). CDR3 length: 14 residues. Trimming left V 5 bases short and J 5 bases short, with 16 bases between. CDR3 sequence (DNA): TGTGCCAGCAGCCCCGGACAGACTTATGACGAGCAGTACTTC. As protein: CASSPGQTYDEQYF.